These 14 T cell receptor beta chains were all obtained from the same sample, sequenced in a study of early T cells in non-severe SARS-CoV-2 infection. MiXCR, run by TCRdb on the 5' RACE reads, gives a single entry per CDR3 protein. This table holds about 58,000 distinct CDR3 sequences, under 15% found once. The material sequenced was whole blood. The origin of the receptors is an adult who was a healthcare worker with PCR-confirmed SARS-CoV-2 infection or an uninfected control (not recorded which).

This clonotype has more than one count but fewer than ten. The rearrangement joins TRBV11-2 to TRBJ1-6; D uncertain. Germline CDR1 is SGHAT and CDR2 is FQNNGV. V was shortened by 4 bases and J by 3 bases, with 13 bases between the two germline ends. This CDR3 region has 16 residues. The CDR3 region is CASSSRQGFYNSPLHF. DNA for the CDR3: TGTGCCAGCAGCTCCCGCCAAGGATTCTATAATTCACCCCTCCACTTT. Based on the CDR3 plus reference TRBV11-2 and TRBJ1-6, the full variable domain is EAGVAQSPRYKIIEKRQSVAFWCNPISGHATLYWYQQILGQGPKLLIQFQNNGVVDDSQLPKDRFSAERLKGVDSTLKIQPAKLEDSAVYLCASSSRQGFYNSPLHFGNGTRLTVT.

This clonotype was detected many times. The CDR3 protein is CASSKRVIGQGIRDTQYF. For the CDR3, the DNA is TGTGCCAGCAGCAAAAGGGTGATAGGACAGGGGATTCGGGATACGCAGTATTTT. The chain links TRBV21-1 to TRBJ2-3; the D call in the table, TRBD1, was not verified against the DNA. TRBV21-1 is annotated as a pseudogene. The CDR3 length is 18 residues.

This clonotype was found a few times. CDR3 nucleotide sequence: TGTGCCTGGAGTTGGAGACTAGCGGGCCCCTACGAGCAGTACTTC. Residues: CAWSWRLAGPYEQYF. The V and J genes are TRBV30 and TRBJ2-7; 10 positions agree with TRBD2. This CDR3 is 15 amino acids long. J lost 2 bases, V lost 2 bases, and 6 bases had no gene match. Germline CDR1 reads GTSNPN; CDR2 reads SVGIG (reference sequence). Based on the CDR3 plus reference TRBV30 and TRBJ2-7, the full variable domain is SQTIHQWPATLVQPVGSPLSLECTVEGTSNPNLYWYRQAAGRGLQLLFYSVGIGQISSEVPQNLSASRPQDRQFILSSKKLLLSDSGFYLCAWSWRLAGPYEQYFGPGTRLTVT.

This clonotype was picked up many times. This chain connects TRBV6-5 to TRBJ1-1; D possibly corresponds to TRBD1 (6 bases). Trimming removed 6 bases at V and 10 bases at J, with 18 bases between. The CDR3 covers 13 residues. Germline values: CDR1 MNHEY, CDR2 SVGAGI. The CDR3 nucleotides are TGTGCCAGCAGAGGACAGCCGGGTACCCGAGCTTTCTTT. Residues: CASRGQPGTRAFF.

This clonotype was detected only a few times. The chain is built from TRBV20-1 and TRBJ2-7; 14 bases are a match to TRBD2. The CDR3 is made up of 16 amino acids. V was clipped by 1 base and J by 4 bases; unmatched bases: 6. Germline loops: CDR1 DFQATT, CDR2 SNEGSKA (reference sequence). CDR3 region: CSARAGLAGGWYEQYF. The CDR3 nucleotides are TGCAGTGCTAGAGCAGGACTAGCGGGAGGCTGGTACGAGCAGTACTTC.

This clonotype was seen many times. The chain recombines TRBV5-1 with TRBJ2-1; 9 bases are a match to TRBD2. The ends lost 4 bases at V and 7 bases at J; junction bases unmatched: 6. Germline values: CDR1 SGHRS, CDR2 YFSETQ. The CDR3 is 14 amino acids. This CDR3 reads CASSGPTSGNEQFF. In DNA form, the CDR3 reads TGCGCCAGCAGCGGCCCGACTAGCGGAAATGAGCAGTTCTTC.

This clonotype occurred a few times. The chain combines TRBV4-1 with TRBJ2-2, with D perhaps matching TRBD2 (5 bases). The germline V and J ends were trimmed by 1 base and 6 bases, with 6 bases remaining between them. Germline CDR1 and CDR2: MGHRA and YSYEKL. The CDR3 is 13 amino acids. In DNA form, the CDR3 reads TGCGCCAGCAGCCAAGCGGACTCCGGGGAGCTGTTTTTT. This codes for CASSQADSGELFF.

The table lists this clonotype with many counts. V usage is TRBV30 and J usage is TRBJ1-5; D remains ambiguous. Trimming cost V 0 bases and J 6 bases, with 12 bases left between them. There are 14 residues in the CDR3. Germline-derived CDR1 and CDR2 are GTSNPN and SVGIG (reference sequence). CDR3 nucleotides: TGTGCCTGGAGTGTACAAGGTGGTCCTCAGCCCCAGCATTTT. Amino acid sequence: CAWSVQGGPQPQHF.

The chain uses TRBV2 and TRBJ1-5; 10 bases match TRBD1. Germline trimming cut 5 bases from V and 7 bases from J; bases unmatched to any gene: 5. Germline V gives CDR1 SNHLY, CDR2 FYNNEI. The CDR3 extends over 14 amino acids. CDR3 coding DNA: TGTGCCAGCAGTACCGGGACAGGGGTGCAGCCCCAGCATTTT. This translates into CASSTGTGVQPQHF.

This clonotype was counted only a few times. J is TRBJ2-3 and V is TRBV6-4; D is uncertain. Germline-derived CDR1 and CDR2 are MRHNA and SNTAGT. Trimming removed 3 bases from V and 2 bases from J, with 9 bases in between. The CDR3 covers 14 residues. The CDR3, as DNA: TGTGCCAGCAGTGAGAACTCTCCCACAGATACGCAGTATTTT. Residues: CASSENSPTDTQYF.

This clonotype was detected only a few times. This sequence joins TRBV7-2 and TRBJ2-1, with 8 positions matching TRBD2. CDR1 SGHTA and CDR2 FQGNSA come from the germline V gene. Unmatched junction bases numbered 6, after V lost 3 bases and J lost 8 bases. The length of the CDR3 is 14 residues. CDR3 sequence (DNA): TGTGCCAGCAGCTTTACGGGAGGGCCACATGAGCAGTTCTTC. Its translation is CASSFTGGPHEQFF.

This clonotype is termed medium-sized (0.01 to 0.1%). J is TRBJ1-1 and V is TRBV18; 7 nucleotides align to TRBD1. This CDR3 has 14 amino acids. CDR1 KGHSH and CDR2 LQKENI come from the germline V gene. V trimming: 3 bases; J trimming: 1 base; junction bases outside the gene matches: 2. Written as DNA, the CDR3 is TGTGCCAGCTCACCGGACAGGAAGAACACTGAAGCTTTCTTT. It is translated as CASSPDRKNTEAFF.

The chain has TRBV5-1 and TRBJ2-7; unclear D gene. Trimming took off 3 bases at V and 2 bases at J, with 12 bases between the two ends. The CDR3 loop spans 14 amino acids. Germline values: CDR1 SGHRS, CDR2 YFSETQ. The CDR3: CASSSTGSTYEQYF. CDR3 DNA: TGCGCCAGCAGCTCTACCGGGTCTACCTACGAGCAGTACTTC.

The rearrangement uses TRBV11-3 and TRBJ2-1, with 10 positions matching TRBD2. Germline V lookup: CDR1 SGHNT, CDR2 YENEEA. J was trimmed by 8 bases and V by 6 bases; bases with no gene match: 16. The CDR3 loop spans 17 amino acids. For the CDR3, the DNA is TGTGCCAGCAGTCTCCGAGGGTCCAGCGGGAGGGCGGATGAGCAGTTCTTC. It yields the protein CASSLRGSSGRADEQFF. Filled out from reference TRBV11-3 and TRBJ2-1, the complete variable domain reads EAGVVQSPRYKIIEKKQPVAFWCNPISGHNTLYWYLQNLGQGPELLIRYENEEAVDDSQLPKDRFSAERLKGVDSTLKIQPAELGDSAVYLCASSLRGSSGRADEQFFGPGTRLTVL.